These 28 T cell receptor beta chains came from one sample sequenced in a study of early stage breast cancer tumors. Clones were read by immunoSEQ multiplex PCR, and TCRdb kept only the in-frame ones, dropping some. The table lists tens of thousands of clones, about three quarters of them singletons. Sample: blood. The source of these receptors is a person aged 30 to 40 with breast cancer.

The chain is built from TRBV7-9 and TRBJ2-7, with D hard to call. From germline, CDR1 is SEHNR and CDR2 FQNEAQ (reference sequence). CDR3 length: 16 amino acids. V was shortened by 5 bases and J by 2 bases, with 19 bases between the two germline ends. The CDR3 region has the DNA TGTGCCAGCAGCCCATTATCCCCGGACGGGCCCTACGAGCAGTACTTC. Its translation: CASSPLSPDGPYEQYF.

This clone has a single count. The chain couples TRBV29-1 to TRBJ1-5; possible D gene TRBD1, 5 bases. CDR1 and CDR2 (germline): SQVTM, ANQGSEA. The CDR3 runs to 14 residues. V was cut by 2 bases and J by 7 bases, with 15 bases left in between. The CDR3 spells CSVETAGSGQPQHF. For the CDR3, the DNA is TGCAGCGTTGAAACGGCAGGGTCAGGGCAGCCCCAGCATTTT.

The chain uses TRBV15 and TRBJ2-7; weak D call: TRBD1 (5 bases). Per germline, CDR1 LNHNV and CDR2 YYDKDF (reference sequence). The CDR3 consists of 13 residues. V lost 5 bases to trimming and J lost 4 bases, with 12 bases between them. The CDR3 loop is CATSPSDRYEQYF. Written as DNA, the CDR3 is TGTGCCACCAGCCCCAGCGACAGATACGAGCAGTACTTC.

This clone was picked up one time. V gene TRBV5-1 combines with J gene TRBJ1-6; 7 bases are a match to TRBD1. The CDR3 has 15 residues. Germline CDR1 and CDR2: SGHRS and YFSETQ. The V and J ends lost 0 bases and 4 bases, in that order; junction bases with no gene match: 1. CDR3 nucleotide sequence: TGCGCCAGCAGCTTGGCGGGACAGTATAATTCACCCCTCCACTTT. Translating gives CASSLAGQYNSPLHF. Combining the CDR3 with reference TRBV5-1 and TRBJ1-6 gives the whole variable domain KAGVTQTPRYLIKTRGQQVTLSCSPISGHRSVSWYQQTPGQGLQFLFEYFSETQRNKGNFPGRFSGRQFSNSRSEMNVSTLELGDSALYLCASSLAGQYNSPLHFGNGTRLTVT.

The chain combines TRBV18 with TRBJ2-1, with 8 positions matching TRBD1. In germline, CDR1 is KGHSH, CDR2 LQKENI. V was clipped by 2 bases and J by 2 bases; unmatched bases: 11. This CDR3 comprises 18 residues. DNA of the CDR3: TGTGCCAGCTCACCATTCTCAGCCCAACAGGGGGCCTACAATGAGCAGTTCTTC. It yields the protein CASSPFSAQQGAYNEQFF.

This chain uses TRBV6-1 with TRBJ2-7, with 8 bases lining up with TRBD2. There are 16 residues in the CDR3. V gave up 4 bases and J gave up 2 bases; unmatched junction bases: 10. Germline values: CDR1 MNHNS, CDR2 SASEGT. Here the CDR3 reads CASSALLAGPTYEQYF. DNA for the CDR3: TGTGCCAGCAGTGCCCTCTTAGCGGGGCCAACCTACGAGCAGTACTTC.

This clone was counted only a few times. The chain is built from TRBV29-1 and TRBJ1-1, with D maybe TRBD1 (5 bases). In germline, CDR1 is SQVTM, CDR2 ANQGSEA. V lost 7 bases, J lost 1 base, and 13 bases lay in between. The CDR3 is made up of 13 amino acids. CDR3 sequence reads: CSASGRGNTEAFF. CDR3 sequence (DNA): TGCAGCGCCTCAGGGAGGGGGAACACTGAAGCTTTCTTT.

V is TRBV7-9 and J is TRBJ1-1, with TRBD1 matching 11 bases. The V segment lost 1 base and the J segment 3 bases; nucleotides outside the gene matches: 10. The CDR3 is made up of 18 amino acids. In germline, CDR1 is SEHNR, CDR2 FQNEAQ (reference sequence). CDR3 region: CASSLEGRTDRGHTEAFF. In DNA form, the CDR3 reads TGTGCCAGCAGCTTAGAAGGGAGGACGGACAGGGGGCACACTGAAGCTTTCTTT.

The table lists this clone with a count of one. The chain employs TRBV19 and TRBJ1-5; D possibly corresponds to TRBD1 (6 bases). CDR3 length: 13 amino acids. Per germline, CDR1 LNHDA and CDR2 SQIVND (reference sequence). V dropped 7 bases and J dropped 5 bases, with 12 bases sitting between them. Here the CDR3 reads CASKGRGDQPQHF. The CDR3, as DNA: TGTGCCAGTAAGGGCAGGGGTGATCAGCCCCAGCATTTT. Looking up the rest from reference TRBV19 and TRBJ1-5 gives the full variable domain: DGGITQSPKYLFRKEGQNVTLSCEQNLNHDAMYWYRQDPGQGLRLIYYSQIVNDFQKGDIAEGYSVSREKKESFPLTVTSAQKNPTAFYLCASKGRGDQPQHFGDGTRLSIL.

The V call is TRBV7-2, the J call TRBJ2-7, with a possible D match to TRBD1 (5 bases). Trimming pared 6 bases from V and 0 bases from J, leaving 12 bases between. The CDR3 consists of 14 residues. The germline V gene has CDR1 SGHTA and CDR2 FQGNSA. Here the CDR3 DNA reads TGTGCCAGCAGGTGGGGCCCGCTCTCCTACGAGCAGTACTTC. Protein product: CASRWGPLSYEQYF.

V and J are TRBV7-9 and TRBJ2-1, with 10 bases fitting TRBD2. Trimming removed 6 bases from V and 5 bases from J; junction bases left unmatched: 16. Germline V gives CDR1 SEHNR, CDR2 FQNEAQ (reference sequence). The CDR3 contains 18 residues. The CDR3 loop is CASSFFQRTSGKNNEQFF. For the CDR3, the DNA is TGTGCCAGCAGTTTTTTCCAGCGGACTAGCGGAAAAAACAATGAGCAGTTCTTC.

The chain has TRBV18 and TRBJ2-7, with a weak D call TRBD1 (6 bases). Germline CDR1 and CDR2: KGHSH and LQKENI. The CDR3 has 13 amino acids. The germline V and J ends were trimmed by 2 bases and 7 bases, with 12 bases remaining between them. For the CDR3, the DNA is TGTGCCAGCTCACCAGAGGCGACAGGAGAGCAGTACTTC. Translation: CASSPEATGEQYF.

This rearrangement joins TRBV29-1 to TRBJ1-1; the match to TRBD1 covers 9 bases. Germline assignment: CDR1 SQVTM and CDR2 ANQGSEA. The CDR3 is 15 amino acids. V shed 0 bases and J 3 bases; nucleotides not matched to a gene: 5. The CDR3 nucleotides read TGCAGCGTTGAAGATTTGGACAGGGGTTACACTGAAGCTTTCTTT. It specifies CSVEDLDRGYTEAFF.

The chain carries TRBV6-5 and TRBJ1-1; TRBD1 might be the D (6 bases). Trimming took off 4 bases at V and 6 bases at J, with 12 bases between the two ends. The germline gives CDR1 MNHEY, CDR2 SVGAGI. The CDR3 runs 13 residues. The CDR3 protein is CASSWSGAAEAFF. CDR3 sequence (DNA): TGTGCCAGCAGTTGGTCGGGGGCCGCTGAAGCTTTCTTT.

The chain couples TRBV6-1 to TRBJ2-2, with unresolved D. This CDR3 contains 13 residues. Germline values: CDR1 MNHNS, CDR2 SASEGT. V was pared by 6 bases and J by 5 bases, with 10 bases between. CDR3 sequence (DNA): TGTGCCAGCAGCCTTACCTTGACCGGGGAGCTGTTTTTT. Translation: CASSLTLTGELFF.

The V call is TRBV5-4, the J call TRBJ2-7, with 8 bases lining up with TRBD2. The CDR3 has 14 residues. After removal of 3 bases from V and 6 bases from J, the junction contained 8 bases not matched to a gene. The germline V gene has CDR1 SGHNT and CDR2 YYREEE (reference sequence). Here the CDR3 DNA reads TGTGCCAGCAGCTCTCCCCGGGGGGGGAGCGAGCAGTACTTC. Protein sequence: CASSSPRGGSEQYF.

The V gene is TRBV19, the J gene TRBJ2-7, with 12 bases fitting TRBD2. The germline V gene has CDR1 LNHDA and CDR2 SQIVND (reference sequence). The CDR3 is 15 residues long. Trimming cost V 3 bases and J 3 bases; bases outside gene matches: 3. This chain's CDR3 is CASSIATSGSYEQYF. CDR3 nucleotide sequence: TGTGCCAGTAGTATTGCGACTAGCGGGAGCTACGAGCAGTACTTC.

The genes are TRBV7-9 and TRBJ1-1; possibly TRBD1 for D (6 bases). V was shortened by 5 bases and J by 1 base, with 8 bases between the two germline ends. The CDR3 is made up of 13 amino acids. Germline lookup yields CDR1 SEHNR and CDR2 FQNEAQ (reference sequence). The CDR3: CASSSRGNTEAFF. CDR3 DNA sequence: TGTGCCAGCAGCAGCAGGGGGAACACTGAAGCTTTCTTT.

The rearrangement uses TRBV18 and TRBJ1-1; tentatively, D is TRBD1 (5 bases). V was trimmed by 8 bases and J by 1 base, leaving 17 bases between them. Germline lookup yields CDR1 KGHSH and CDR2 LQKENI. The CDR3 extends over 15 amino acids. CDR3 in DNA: TGTGCCAGCCGAAACTCGGGGGTTTCGAACACTGAAGCTTTCTTT. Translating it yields CASRNSGVSNTEAFF.

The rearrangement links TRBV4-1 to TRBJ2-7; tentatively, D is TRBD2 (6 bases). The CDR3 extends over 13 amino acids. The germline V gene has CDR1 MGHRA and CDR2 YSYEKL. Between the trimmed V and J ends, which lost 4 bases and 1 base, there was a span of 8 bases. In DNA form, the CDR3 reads TGCGCCAGCAGCCGCGGGACTTCCTACGAGCAGTACTTC. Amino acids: CASSRGTSYEQYF.

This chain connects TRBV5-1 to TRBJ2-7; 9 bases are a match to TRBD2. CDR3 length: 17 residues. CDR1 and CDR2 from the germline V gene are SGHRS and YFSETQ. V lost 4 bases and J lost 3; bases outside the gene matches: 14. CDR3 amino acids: CASSPRGAGGEFYEQYF. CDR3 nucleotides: TGCGCCAGCAGCCCCCGGGGGGCGGGGGGGGAGTTCTACGAGCAGTACTTC.

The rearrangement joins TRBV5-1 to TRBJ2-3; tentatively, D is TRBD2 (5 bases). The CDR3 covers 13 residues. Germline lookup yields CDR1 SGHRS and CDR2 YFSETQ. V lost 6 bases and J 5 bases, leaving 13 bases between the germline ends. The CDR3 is CASNPWAGDTQYF. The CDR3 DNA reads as TGCGCCAGCAACCCCTGGGCGGGAGATACGCAGTATTTT.

CDR3 sequence (DNA): TGTGCCAGCAGTGAAGGGTCTCTAGCGGGAGCATACGAGCAGTACTTC. It is translated as CASSEGSLAGAYEQYF. The V call is TRBV2, the J call TRBJ2-7, with TRBD2 matching over 10 bases. V gave up 1 base and J gave up 4 bases; unmatched junction bases: 7. Germline V gene data show CDR1 as SNHLY and CDR2 as FYNNEI. The CDR3 is 16 residues long.

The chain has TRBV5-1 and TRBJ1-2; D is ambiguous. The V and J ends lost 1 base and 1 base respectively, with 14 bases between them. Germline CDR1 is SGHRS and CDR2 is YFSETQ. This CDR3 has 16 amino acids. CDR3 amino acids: CASSLWLQQNNYGYTF. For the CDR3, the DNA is TGCGCCAGCAGCTTGTGGTTACAGCAAAATAACTATGGCTACACCTTC.

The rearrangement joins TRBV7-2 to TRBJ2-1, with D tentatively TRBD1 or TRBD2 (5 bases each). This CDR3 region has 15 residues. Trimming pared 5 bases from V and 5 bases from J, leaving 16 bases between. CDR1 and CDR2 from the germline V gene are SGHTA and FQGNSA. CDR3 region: CASSLGRWDDNEQFF. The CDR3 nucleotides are TGTGCCAGCAGCCTTGGGAGATGGGACGACAATGAGCAGTTCTTC.

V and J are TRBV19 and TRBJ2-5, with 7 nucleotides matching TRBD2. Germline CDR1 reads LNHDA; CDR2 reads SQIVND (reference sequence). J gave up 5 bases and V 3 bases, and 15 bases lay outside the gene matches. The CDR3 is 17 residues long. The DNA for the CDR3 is TGTGCCAGTAGTATTAGGCCTAGCGGCGCCTCCGGGGAGACCCAGTACTTC. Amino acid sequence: CASSIRPSGASGETQYF.

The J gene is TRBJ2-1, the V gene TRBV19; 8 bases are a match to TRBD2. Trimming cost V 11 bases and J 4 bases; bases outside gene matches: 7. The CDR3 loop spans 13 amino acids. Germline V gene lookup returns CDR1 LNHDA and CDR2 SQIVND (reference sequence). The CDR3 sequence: CASGSGSYNEQFF. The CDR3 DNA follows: TGTGCCTCGGGGAGCGGGAGTTACAATGAGCAGTTCTTC.

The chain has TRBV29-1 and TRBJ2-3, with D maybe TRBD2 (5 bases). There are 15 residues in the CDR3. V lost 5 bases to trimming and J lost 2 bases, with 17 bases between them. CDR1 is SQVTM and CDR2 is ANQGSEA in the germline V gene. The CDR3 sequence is CSVRESPGPTDTQYF. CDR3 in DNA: TGCAGCGTTAGGGAGTCCCCCGGTCCCACAGATACGCAGTATTTT.